One sample yielded the 24 T cell receptor beta chains listed below, sequenced in a study of brain metastases from non-small cell lung cancer (dated 2019 in TCRdb). Library generation was performed with the immunoSEQ multiplex PCR assay. Here the immuneACCESS table is served through TCRdb, limited to in-frame sequences with V and J called. Missing clones are a known gap in these copies; in checked studies unresolved V genes cover under half, and the rest lacks a known reason. In all, the sample holds several thousand clones, and 60% to 85% of those were seen once. The ten largest clones capture roughly 6% of the sample. Sequenced sample: primary lung tumor tissue. This specimen's cell subset or site label, interpreted: primary lung tumor paired with brain metastasis. These receptors were taken from a donor aged 40 or older with non-small cell lung cancer.

This chain joins TRBV25-1 and TRBJ1-2, with D tentatively TRBD1 (6 bases). Per the germline V gene, CDR1 is MGHDK and CDR2 is SYGVNS. The CDR3 has 11 amino acids. Trimming shortened V by 6 bases and J by 6 bases, and 8 bases separated the two germline ends. The CDR3 loop reads CASSRGDGYTF. The CDR3 DNA reads TGTGCCAGCAGCAGGGGCGATGGCTACACCTTC.

As for this clone: One junction end does not reproduce the germline sequence, and a read error may be involved. This chain connects TRBV24-1 to TRBJ1-2; D is ambiguous. Germline V gives CDR1 KGHDR, CDR2 SFDVKD. The CDR3 runs 11 residues. CDR3 in amino acids: CATSDGTTIIF. The CDR3 nucleotides are TGTGCCACCAGCGATGGCACGACGATAATTTTC.

The V gene is TRBV24-1, the J gene TRBJ2-3; D is perhaps TRBD2 (6 bases). V lost 4 bases, J lost 4 bases, and 14 bases lay in between. This CDR3 contains 15 residues. Germline V CDR1 and CDR2: KGHDR, SFDVKD. CDR3 residues: CATSEAGGWADTQYF. CDR3 coding DNA: TGTGCCACCAGTGAGGCTGGAGGGTGGGCAGATACGCAGTATTTT.

The chain is built from TRBV5-6 and TRBJ2-5; a weak D match, TRBD2 (6 bases). This CDR3 contains 14 residues. Germline V lookup: CDR1 SGHDT, CDR2 YYEEEE. Deletions cut 0 bases from V and 5 bases from J, with 11 bases between. The DNA of the CDR3 is TGTGCCAGCAGCTTGGTCGGGGGTCAGGAGACCCAGTACTTC. Its protein product is CASSLVGGQETQYF.

CDR3 residues: CASRAGGLVDTQYF. The CDR3 DNA reads TGCGCCAGCCGTGCGGGGGGGCTAGTAGATACGCAGTATTTT. This chain uses TRBV5-1 with TRBJ2-3; 9 nucleotides match TRBD2. The CDR3 has 14 amino acids. Germline CDR1 and CDR2: SGHRS and YFSETQ. V lost 7 bases and J lost 5; bases outside the gene matches: 8. The complete variable domain, with remaining parts taken from reference TRBV5-1 and TRBJ2-3, reads KAGVTQTPRYLIKTRGQQVTLSCSPISGHRSVSWYQQTPGQGLQFLFEYFSETQRNKGNFPGRFSGRQFSNSRSEMNVSTLELGDSALYLCASRAGGLVDTQYFGPGTRLTVL.

The chain is built from TRBV19 and TRBJ2-3, with TRBD1 identical over 7 bases. In germline, CDR1 is LNHDA, CDR2 SQIVND (reference sequence). This CDR3 comprises 15 residues. Germline trimming cut 3 bases from V and 1 base from J; bases unmatched to any gene: 4. The CDR3 protein is CASSMVGQGTDTQYF. As DNA, the CDR3 is TGTGCCAGTAGTATGGTAGGACAGGGCACAGATACGCAGTATTTT.

The rearrangement uses TRBV2 and TRBJ2-5, with D perhaps matching TRBD1 (5 bases). The CDR3 spans 14 residues. V gave up 6 bases and J gave up 5 bases, with 16 bases separating them. Germline V gene sequence: CDR1 SNHLY, CDR2 FYNNEI. Written as DNA, the CDR3 is TGTGCCAGCAGGTGGGGCGGCGGAAGGGAGACCCAGTACTTC. It translates to CASRWGGGRETQYF.

The genes are TRBV7-6 and TRBJ1-3; D ambiguous. CDR1 and CDR2 from the germline V gene are SGHVS and FNYEAQ. The ends were cut back, 10 bases at V and 1 base at J, with 14 bases in the middle. This CDR3 contains 14 residues. The CDR3 protein is CATSLGVSGNTIYF. The DNA for the CDR3 is TGTGCCACTAGCCTAGGCGTTTCTGGAAACACCATATATTTT.

The V call is TRBV5-1, the J call TRBJ2-7; 8 bases agree with TRBD1. CDR3 length: 14 amino acids. V lost 7 bases and J lost 0; bases outside the gene matches: 6. Germline V gene data show CDR1 as SGHRS and CDR2 as YFSETQ. The CDR3: CASRGTGYSYEQYV. The CDR3 nucleotides are TGCGCCAGCCGAGGGACAGGTTACTCCTACGAGCAGTACGTC.

This clone was observed a handful of times. The chain recombines TRBV7-9 with TRBJ1-4; D gene ambiguous. Trimming left V 0 bases short and J 2 bases short, with 4 bases between. CDR1 and CDR2 (germline): SEHNR, FQNEAQ (reference sequence). The CDR3 has 14 residues. CDR3: CASSLAGTNEKLFF. The CDR3 DNA reads TGTGCCAGCAGCTTAGCTGGGACTAATGAAAAACTGTTTTTT.

CDR3 sequence (DNA): TGTGCCAGCAGCCGACAGTTTTCCTTCGACTATGGCTACACCTTC. This sequence encodes CASSRQFSFDYGYTF. V and J are TRBV3-1 (or the pseudogene TRBV3-2) and TRBJ1-2, with D maybe TRBD1 (5 bases). CDR3 length equals 15 residues. V was trimmed by 4 bases and J by 3 bases, leaving 15 bases between them. Germline V gene lookup returns CDR1 LGHDT and CDR2 YNNKEL (reference sequence).

With regard to this clone: Different DNA sequences within this sample yield the same CDR3. The rearrangement uses TRBV18 and TRBJ2-7; D may be TRBD1 (6 bases). Germline V lookup: CDR1 KGHSH, CDR2 LQKENI. The V gene lost 4 bases and the J gene lost 5 bases, with 9 bases spanning the gap. The CDR3 consists of 12 residues. The CDR3, as DNA: TGTGCCAGCTCACTTAGGGGGAACGAGCAGTACTTC. Translated, it gives CASSLRGNEQYF.

The chain uses TRBV21-1 and TRBJ2-5; the table's D call of TRBD2 was not tested on the DNA. TRBV21-1 represents a pseudogene. This CDR3 comprises 15 residues. This chain's CDR3 is CAPGAPSSGQETQYF. In nucleotides, the CDR3 is TGTGCCCCAGGGGCTCCCTCTAGCGGACAAGAGACCCAGTACTTC.

The chain recombines TRBV5-1 with TRBJ1-2; D is possibly TRBD1 (6 bases). CDR3 size: 18 residues. Germline V CDR1 and CDR2: SGHRS, YFSETQ. Trimming removed 2 bases at V and 6 bases at J, with 26 bases between. This chain's CDR3 is CASSFGPGHREMGDGYTF. CDR3 in DNA: TGCGCCAGCAGCTTTGGACCAGGCCACAGGGAAATGGGGGATGGCTACACCTTC.

This clone was observed a few times. An end of the junction does not agree with germline; a read error may underlie this. The gene calls are TRBV6-5 and TRBJ1-2; D not resolved. Germline-derived CDR1 and CDR2 are MNHEY and SVGAGI. There are 10 residues in the CDR3. The CDR3 DNA sequence: TGTGCCAGCAGCTACTATGGCTACACCTTC. This encodes CASSYYGYTF.

The chain links TRBV6-5 to TRBJ1-6, with 9 bases lining up with TRBD1. V was pared by 7 bases and J by 5 bases, with 6 bases of the junction left unmatched. Germline assignment: CDR1 MNHEY and CDR2 SVGAGI. The CDR3 is made up of 15 amino acids. CDR3 sequence (DNA): TGTGCCAGCACCGAAGGGGACAGGGATAATTCACCCCTCCACTTT. It yields the protein CASTEGDRDNSPLHF.

The J gene is TRBJ2-5, the V gene TRBV5-6; 7 nucleotides line up with TRBD1. With 4 bases clipped from V and 4 bases from J, the junction kept 10 bases outside the gene matches. This CDR3 contains 15 residues. Looked up from germline, CDR1 is SGHDT and CDR2 is YYEEEE. The CDR3 DNA is TGTGCCAGCAGCCGACAGGGAACGGGGCCAGAGACCCAGTACTTC. Translating it yields CASSRQGTGPETQYF.

V is TRBV7-2 and J is TRBJ2-7; D possibly corresponds to TRBD1 (6 bases). This CDR3 has 14 amino acids. The V gene lost 5 bases and the J gene lost 1 base, with 12 bases spanning the gap. Germline V gene data show CDR1 as SGHTA and CDR2 as FQGNSA. CDR3 DNA sequence: TGTGCCAGCAGCAACCGACAGGTTTCCTACGAGCAGTACTTC. Translated: CASSNRQVSYEQYF.

This clone was seen just once. The gene calls are TRBV5-5 and TRBJ1-1; no clear D gene. V was pared by 4 bases and J by 5 bases, with 9 bases between. The CDR3 extends over 12 amino acids. Germline values: CDR1 SGHKS, CDR2 YYEKEE (reference sequence). The CDR3 reads CASSLYWTEAFF. The CDR3, as DNA: TGTGCCAGCAGCCTATATTGGACTGAAGCTTTCTTT.

This clone was picked up a small number of times. J is TRBJ1-2 and V is TRBV10-3; 7 bases align to TRBD1. V shed 7 bases, J shed 3 bases, and the junction held 8 bases outside the gene matches. There are 14 residues in the CDR3. Looked up from germline, CDR1 is ENHRY and CDR2 is SYGVKD. CDR3 nucleotides: TGTGCCATCACCCGGACAGGAGGGGACTATGGCTACACCTTC. This gives the protein CAITRTGGDYGYTF.

This clone is large. The CDR3 DNA sequence: TGTGCCAGCAGCCTGCAGAACTATGGCTACACCTTC. Amino acids: CASSLQNYGYTF. V gene TRBV3-1 (or the pseudogene TRBV3-2) combines with J gene TRBJ1-2; D gene unclear. Looked up from germline, CDR1 is LGHDT and CDR2 is YNNKEL (reference sequence). CDR3 size: 12 residues. V shed 4 bases and J shed 2 bases, with 5 bases lying between them.

CDR3 bases: TGCGCCAGCAGCTTGGTAGTCAGGGGCTATGGCTACACCTTC. Protein: CASSLVVRGYGYTF. V gene TRBV5-1 combines with J gene TRBJ1-2; possible D gene TRBD1, 6 bases. The CDR3 loop spans 14 amino acids. V lost 0 bases and J lost 4, with 10 bases in between. Per the germline V gene, CDR1 is SGHRS and CDR2 is YFSETQ.

This clone was counted only a few times. In the same sample, other DNA sequences code for this CDR3. The chain employs TRBV7-3 and TRBJ2-2, with D perhaps assigned TRBD1 or TRBD2 (6 bases each). CDR3 size: 14 residues. Trimming cost V 6 bases and J 5 bases, with 13 bases left between them. Germline V gene data show CDR1 as SGHTA and CDR2 as FQGTGA. CDR3 bases: TGTGCCAGCAGTTCGGGGGCAGGTACCGGGGAGCTGTTTTTT. Translation: CASSSGAGTGELFF.

The chain has TRBV3-1 (or the pseudogene TRBV3-2) and TRBJ1-2; D not resolved. The CDR3 contains 13 residues. The ends were cut back, 6 bases at V and 6 bases at J, with 14 bases in the middle. From germline, CDR1 is LGHDT and CDR2 YNNKEL (reference sequence). CDR3 sequence (DNA): TGTGCCAGCAGATCAGCTGGGGAAAATGGCTACACCTTC. It is translated as CASRSAGENGYTF.